The rows below give T cell receptor beta chains drawn from one sample of a study of cytomegalovirus exposure and HLA in healthy donors. TCRdb keeps only in-frame clones here, not all; method: immunoSEQ multiplex PCR. The top ten clones hold 20% to 25% of a sample with tens of thousands of clones, roughly 80% of them seen once. Sequencing used PBMCs. These receptors all stem from a woman in her thirties or forties in good health and CMV-seropositive. CDR3s include the opening cysteine and the closing phenylalanine or tryptophan. The D gene is left open where the match is weak. Not every row has a clone size; where given, it reads once, few, many or a size class.

d_gene	v_gene	j_gene	abundance	CDR3nt	CDR3aa
.	TRBV19	TRBJ2-4	few	TGTGCCAGCCTCTCTCCAGGGGACAAAAACATTCAGTACTTC	CASLSPGDKNIQYF
.	TRBV29-1	TRBJ2-5	.	TGCAGCGTTGATGGGGGGTTGGAGACCCAGTACTTC	CSVDGGLETQYF
TRBD2	TRBV5-5	TRBJ2-5	.	TGTGCCAGCAGCTCGGGACTAGTGGAGACCCAGTACTTC	CASSSGLVETQYF
TRBD1	TRBV6-6	TRBJ1-3	.	TGTGCCAGCAGTTACACTGGACAGGGGGCTGGAAACACCATATATTTT	CASSYTGQGAGNTIYF
.	TRBV5-1	TRBJ1-4	.	TGCGCCAGCAGCTCCCGGGCAATGGGAGGGACTAATGAAAAACTGTTTTTT	CASSSRAMGGTNEKLFF
.	TRBV19	TRBJ2-5	once	TGTGCCAGTAGTATAGGAGGACTGCAAAAAGAGACCCAGTACTTC	CASSIGGLQKETQYF
TRBD1	TRBV6-1	TRBJ1-5	.	TGTGCCAGCAGTGACCGACAGGGAGGACGGATCTATAGCAATCAGCCCCAGCATTTT	CASSDRQGGRIYSNQPQHF
.	TRBV7-6	TRBJ2-1	.	TGTGCCAGCAGCCGACAGGTCCGGGGACGCCTCTCCTACAATGAGCAGTTCTTC	CASSRQVRGRLSYNEQFF
TRBD1	TRBV18	TRBJ2-2	few	TGTGCCAGCTCACCACGACAGGGTTCCACCCAAGGGGAGCTGTTTTTT	CASSPRQGSTQGELFF
.	TRBV5-4	TRBJ2-7	once	TGTGCCAGCAGCTTGTCCCAGGGCTTCTCCTACGAGCAGTACTTC	CASSLSQGFSYEQYF
TRBD1	TRBV9	TRBJ2-7	.	TGTGCCAGCAGCGTAGGTGGGACAGGGAACTTTTACGAGCAGTACTTC	CASSVGGTGNFYEQYF
TRBD1	TRBV15	TRBJ2-7	.	TGTGCCACCAGCTCGGACAGGGTTTACGAGCAGTACTTC	CATSSDRVYEQYF